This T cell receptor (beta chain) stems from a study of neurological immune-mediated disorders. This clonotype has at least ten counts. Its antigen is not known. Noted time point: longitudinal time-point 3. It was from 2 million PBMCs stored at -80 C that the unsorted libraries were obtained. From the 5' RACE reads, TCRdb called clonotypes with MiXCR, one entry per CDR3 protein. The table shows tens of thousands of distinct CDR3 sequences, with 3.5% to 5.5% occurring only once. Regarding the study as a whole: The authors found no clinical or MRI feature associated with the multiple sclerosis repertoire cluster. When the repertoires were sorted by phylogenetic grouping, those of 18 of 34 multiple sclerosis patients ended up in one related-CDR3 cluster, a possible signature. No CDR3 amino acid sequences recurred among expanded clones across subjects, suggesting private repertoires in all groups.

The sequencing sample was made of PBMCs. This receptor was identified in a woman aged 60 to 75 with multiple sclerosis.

CDR3 in DNA: TGCGCCAGCAGTGAGGTCCGCGCCTCCTACAATGAGCAGTTCTTC. This gives the protein CASSEVRASYNEQFF. The J gene is TRBJ2-1, the V gene TRBV10-1; no clear D gene. The CDR3 runs 15 residues. In germline, CDR1 is WNHNN, CDR2 SYGVQD (reference sequence). V lost 2 bases and J 0 bases, leaving 8 bases between the germline ends.